This note documents a single T cell receptor (beta chain) sequence. This receptor's antigen is unknown. No per-base quality is available; no much larger clone lies one base away. Collaborating institutions collected whole blood in K2EDTA tubes following their own protocols. For TCRbeta analysis, collaborators shipped samples in one of three forms: frozen whole blood, isolated PBMCs, or DNA extracted from either of those sample types. The immunoSEQ Assay, a bias-controlled multiplex PCR, was used to amplify TCRbeta CDR3 regions from genomic DNA. The study's processing was this. The number of nucleated cells in each sample was estimated by amplification of reference gene primers within the assay. To quantify the absolute abundance of each unique TCRbeta CDR3 rearrangement, sequence reads were collapsed and filtered. For each sample, productive Simpson clonality was calculated as the square root of Simpson's diversity index across productive rearrangements. Here the immuneACCESS table is served through TCRdb, limited to in-frame sequences with V and J called. Missing clones are a known gap in these copies; in checked studies unresolved V genes cover under half, and the rest lacks a known reason. V and J calls plus clone size are reproduced from that table; the DNA served to infer D and trimming. The sample yields approximately 89,000 clones; 85% to 95% were counted once. The top ten constitute about 6.6% of the sample.

Trimming takes 0 bases off V and 8 bases off J; junction bases not matched to a gene: 3. Looking up the germline V gene yields CDR1 MNHNS and CDR2 SASEGT. Including the terminal cysteine and phenylalanine, the CDR3 comprises 14 residues. Of all the DNA, just the CDR3 is kept, 42 bases in frame from base 1. This record comes from a study of blood T cell repertoires in COVID-19 (dated by TCRdb to 2018 to 2020). About the full investigation: The collaborator samples originated in the United States, Italy and Spain and spanned the acute and convalescent phases of COVID-19. The prospective study material was composed of cDNA or gDNA derived from T cells, B-cell-depleted T cells, or PBMCs. The dataset comprised deeply sampled blood TCRbeta repertoires from subjects exposed to, actively infected with, or recovered from COVID-19. The repertoires were released in a freely available public database intended as a resource for research on the immune response to SARS-CoV-2. Samples came from the ongoing ImmuneRACE study (first 160 participants) plus 1,254 subjects from 6 global collaborators. A de-identified subject ID, COVID-19 status, age in years and sex were almost always included in the sample metadata. Where HLA class I and class II types were available, the types were taken from metadata supplied by the sample provider, not from assay-based typing.

Broad study findings and their caveats: How much clinical and demographic metadata was included differed by source and by participant, and the metadata was provided uncurated.

The TCR sequence derives from a woman aged 55-69 years with active COVID-19. The sample consisted of peripheral blood. Here the chain combines TRBV6-1 and TRBJ1-4; 7 junctional bases match TRBD1. The nucleotides read TGTGCCAGCAGTGAAGCCGGGACAGCCGAAAAACTGTTTTTT. This sequence encodes CASSEAGTAEKLFF.